This TCR beta chain was recorded in a study of cytomegalovirus exposure and HLA in healthy donors. Of note for this clone: Antigen unknown.

Germline V gene data show CDR1 as SGHTA and CDR2 as FQGNSA. The ends lost 5 bases at V and 4 bases at J; junction bases unmatched: 11. This CDR3 contains 16 residues. The PCR made use of 60 Vbeta and 13 Jbeta primers. Clones were sequenced by immunoSEQ multiplex PCR, and TCRdb holds only the in-frame ones, with some missing. The sample yields 150,000 to 200,000 clones, roughly three quarters seen once. Study findings and constraints: In a later analysis, specific HLA alleles were associated with under 20,000 TCR beta sequences at a 0.05 false discovery rate.

Input material: PBMCs. The chain combines TRBV7-2 with TRBJ2-5, with TRBD2 identical over 9 bases. The TCR comes from a middle-aged man in good health and CMV-seropositive. Here the CDR3 reads CASSAGRGRGGETQYF. Here the CDR3 DNA reads TGTGCCAGCAGCGCGGGAAGGGGGCGGGGGGGAGAGACCCAGTACTTC.